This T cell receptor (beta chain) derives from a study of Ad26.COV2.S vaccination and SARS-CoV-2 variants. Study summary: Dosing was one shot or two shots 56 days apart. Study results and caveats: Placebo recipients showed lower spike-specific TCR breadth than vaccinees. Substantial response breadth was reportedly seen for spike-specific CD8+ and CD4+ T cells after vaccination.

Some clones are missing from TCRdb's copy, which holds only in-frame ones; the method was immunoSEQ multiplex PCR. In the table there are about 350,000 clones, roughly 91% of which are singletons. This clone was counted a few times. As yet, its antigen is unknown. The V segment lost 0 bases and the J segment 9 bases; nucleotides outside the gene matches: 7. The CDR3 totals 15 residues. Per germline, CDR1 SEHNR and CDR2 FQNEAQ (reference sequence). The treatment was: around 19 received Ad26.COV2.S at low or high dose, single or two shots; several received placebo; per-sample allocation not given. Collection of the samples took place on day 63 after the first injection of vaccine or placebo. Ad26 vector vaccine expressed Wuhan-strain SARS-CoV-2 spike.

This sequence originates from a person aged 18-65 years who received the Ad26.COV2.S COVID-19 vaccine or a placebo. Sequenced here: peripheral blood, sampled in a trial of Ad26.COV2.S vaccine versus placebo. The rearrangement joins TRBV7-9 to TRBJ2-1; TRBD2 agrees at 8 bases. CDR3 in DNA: TGTGCCAGCAGCTTAGCACTAGCGGAGGGGGGTGAGCAGTTCTTC. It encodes CASSLALAEGGEQFF.